This is a list of T cell receptor beta chains from one sample in a study of T cell responses to AZD1222 COVID-19 vaccine. Sequencing used immunoSEQ multiplex PCR; TCRdb keeps in-frame clones, though not all of them. This table holds roughly 120,000 clones, over 75% found once. Here the sequenced sample was peripheral blood, taken on day 0 of MenACWY control vaccination. The origin of the receptors is an adult in good health. Each CDR3 is given with its conserved first and last residue. D genes are given only for firm matches. The listing skips clone size in some rows; elsewhere it reads once, few, many or a size class.

cdr3_aa cdr3_nt v_call d_call clone_size j_call
CASSLAASGTYEQYF TGCGCCAGCAGCTTGGCGGCTAGCGGTACCTACGAGCAGTACTTC TRBV5-1 TRBD2 NA TRBJ2-7
CASSLEASGFYNEQFF TGTGCCAGCAGCTTAGAGGCTAGCGGGTTCTACAATGAGCAGTTCTTC TRBV7-2 TRBD2 NA TRBJ2-1
CASSLGTTGMETQYF TGTGCCAGCAGCTTAGGGACAACAGGGATGGAGACCCAGTACTTC TRBV7-2 NA NA TRBJ2-5
CASSSGTGIRYEQYF TGTGCCAGCAGTTCCGGGACAGGGATTAGGTACGAGCAGTACTTC TRBV28 TRBD1 NA TRBJ2-7
CASSLASGGTDTQYF TGCGCCAGCAGCTTGGCTAGCGGGGGCACAGATACGCAGTATTTT TRBV5-1 TRBD2 NA TRBJ2-3
CASGDRGSDEKLFF TGTGCCAGCGGGGACAGGGGTTCTGATGAAAAACTGTTTTTT TRBV6-5 TRBD1 NA TRBJ1-4
CASSTADRRTEAFF TGTGCCAGCAGTACCGCGGACAGAAGAACTGAAGCTTTCTTT TRBV28 NA once TRBJ1-1
CASSYSTYEQYF TGTGCCAGCAGTTACTCGACCTACGAGCAGTACTTC TRBV6-2/TRBV6-3 NA NA TRBJ2-7
CASSLSVGSTDTQYF TGTGCCAGCAGTTTGTCGGTGGGGAGCACAGATACGCAGTATTTT TRBV28 NA NA TRBJ2-3
CASSAPNTGELFF TGTGCCAGCAGTGCCCCGAACACCGGGGAGCTGTTTTTT TRBV2 NA once TRBJ2-2
CASSPYAATNEKLFF TGCGCCAGCAGCCCTTACGCCGCAACTAATGAAAAACTGTTTTTT TRBV5-1 NA NA TRBJ1-4
CASSYPRQGPFLLRSPLHF TGTGCCAGCAGTTATCCACGACAGGGGCCTTTCTTGCTTCGGTCACCCCTCCACTTT TRBV6-8 TRBD1 NA TRBJ1-6
CASSQEGAVAGSPDTQYF TGCGCCAGCAGCCAAGAAGGAGCTGTAGCGGGAAGCCCAGATACGCAGTATTTT TRBV4-3 TRBD2 NA TRBJ2-3
CASSLAPFPDRASGNTIYF TGCGCCAGCAGCTTGGCACCCTTTCCAGACAGGGCTTCTGGAAACACCATATATTTT TRBV5-1 TRBD1 NA TRBJ1-3
CASSYSIRDYGYTF TGTGCCAGCAGTTACTCGATCCGTGATTATGGCTACACCTTC TRBV6-2/TRBV6-3 NA NA TRBJ1-2
CASSQRTGNQPQHF TGTGCCAGCAGCCAAAGGACAGGTAATCAGCCCCAGCATTTT TRBV4-2 TRBD1 once TRBJ1-5
CASVRGGDYGYTF TGTGCCAGTGTTAGAGGGGGGGACTATGGCTACACCTTC TRBV28 NA once TRBJ1-2
CASSLGEGHSPLHF TGCGCCAGCAGCTTGGGTGAGGGTCATTCACCCCTCCACTTT TRBV5-1 NA NA TRBJ1-6
CARKDSPLHF TGTGCCAGGAAGGATTCACCCCTCCACTTT TRBV28 NA NA TRBJ1-6
CASSGIPGQGATEAFF TGTGCCAGCAGTGGCATTCCGGGACAGGGGGCCACTGAAGCTTTCTTT TRBV25-1 TRBD1 NA TRBJ1-1
CASSDRGDSPLHF TGTGCCAGCAGTGACAGGGGTGATTCACCCCTCCACTTT TRBV6-4 NA NA TRBJ1-6
CASSGQGNTEAFF TGTGCCAGCAGCGGACAGGGGAACACTGAAGCTTTCTTT TRBV5-4 TRBD1 NA TRBJ1-1
CAWRSEWATEAFF TGTGCCTGGAGGTCAGAATGGGCCACTGAAGCTTTCTTT TRBV30 NA NA TRBJ1-1
CASSSLRGREGEAFF TGTGCCAGCAGCTCACTCAGGGGGCGGGAAGGTGAAGCTTTCTTT TRBV7-9 TRBD1 NA TRBJ1-1
CASSSGPGLTSLPSYEQYF TGTGCCAGCAGCTCGGGTCCGGGACTCACTAGTCTTCCTTCCTACGAGCAGTACTTC TRBV5-5 NA NA TRBJ2-7
CASSSSGFAGSEQYF TGTGCCAGCAGCTCCTCCGGCTTTGCTGGGAGCGAGCAGTACTTC TRBV7-9 NA NA TRBJ2-7
CASAEWETQYF TGCGCCAGCGCTGAATGGGAGACCCAGTACTTC TRBV4-1 NA NA TRBJ2-5